One and the same sample provided the 16 T cell receptor beta chains below, sequenced in a study of cytomegalovirus exposure and HLA in healthy donors. Only in-frame clones appear in the TCRdb table, and some are missing; sequencing was by immunoSEQ multiplex PCR. This table has more than 45,000 clones, approximately 89% appearing once. Sequencing input: PBMCs. The receptors come from a woman younger than 35 in good health and CMV-seronegative.

The rearrangement links TRBV28 to TRBJ1-5, with TRBD1 identical over 8 bases. The length of the CDR3 is 15 residues. The germline V gene has CDR1 MDHEN and CDR2 SYDVKM. Unmatched junction bases numbered 6, after V lost 3 bases and J lost 5 bases. As DNA, the CDR3 is TGTGCCAGCAGTTTGGGGACAGGAGTCTATCAGCCCCAGCATTTT. The encoded protein is CASSLGTGVYQPQHF.

The V and J genes are TRBV30 and TRBJ2-7; TRBD1 matches 7 bases. Germline V lookup: CDR1 GTSNPN, CDR2 SVGIG (reference sequence). V shed 3 bases, J shed 6 bases, and the junction held 8 bases outside the gene matches. The CDR3 has 13 residues. The CDR3 protein is CAWSYKPGGEQYF. The CDR3 DNA sequence: TGTGCCTGGAGCTATAAACCAGGGGGCGAGCAGTACTTC.

The V call is TRBV14, the J call TRBJ2-5; the D gene is possibly TRBD2 (6 bases). Trimming pared 4 bases from V and 9 bases from J, leaving 12 bases between. Germline CDR1 reads SGHDN; CDR2 reads FVKESK. This CDR3 has 12 amino acids. CDR3 protein: CASSPGGTAQYF. CDR3 bases: TGTGCCAGCAGCCCTGGGGGGACGGCCCAGTACTTC.

The chain combines TRBV4-3 with TRBJ1-5, with a tentative D call TRBD1 (6 bases). The CDR3 totals 17 residues. Trimming left V 0 bases short and J 1 base short, with 13 bases between. In germline, CDR1 is LGHNA, CDR2 YSLEER. CDR3 DNA: TGCGCCAGCAGCCAAGATTTAGGGGGTGGGAGCAATCAGCCCCAGCATTTT. Translated: CASSQDLGGGSNQPQHF.

The chain carries TRBV10-3 and TRBJ1-2; weak D call: TRBD1 (5 bases). CDR1 is ENHRY, CDR2 SYGVKD, per germline. The CDR3 is 13 amino acids. Between the trimmed V and J ends, which lost 2 bases and 5 bases, there was a span of 9 bases. The CDR3 region has the DNA TGTGCCATCAGTGAGGCAGGGCGGTATGGCTACACCTTC. It specifies CAISEAGRYGYTF.

The gene calls are TRBV6-1 and TRBJ1-3; maybe TRBD1 (5 bases). This CDR3 is 14 amino acids long. Trimming left V 6 bases short and J 0 bases short, with 9 bases between. CDR1 and CDR2 from the germline V gene are MNHNS and SASEGT. In DNA, the CDR3 is TGTGCCAGCAGCCCAGGGTACTCTGGAAACACCATATATTTT. Protein sequence: CASSPGYSGNTIYF.

J is TRBJ2-5 and V is TRBV5-8; 8 nucleotides match TRBD2. V was pared by 1 base and J by 2 bases, with 7 bases of the junction left unmatched. The V gene's germline CDR1 is SGHTS and CDR2 YDEGEE. The CDR3 consists of 16 residues. The CDR3 here is CASSLLASGGQETQYF. In nucleotides, the CDR3 is TGTGCCAGCAGCTTGTTGGCCAGCGGGGGACAAGAGACCCAGTACTTC.

This clone was detected a few times. The rearrangement uses TRBV4-3 and TRBJ2-2; 8 bases align to TRBD2. The CDR3 is 17 residues long. Germline V gene sequence: CDR1 LGHNA, CDR2 YSLEER. The ends lost 0 bases at V and 3 bases at J; junction bases unmatched: 6. CDR3 amino acids: CASSQDGYGRDTGELFF. DNA of the CDR3: TGCGCCAGCAGCCAAGATGGATACGGGAGGGACACCGGGGAGCTGTTTTTT.

This chain links TRBV11-2 with TRBJ2-3, with 7 bases aligning to TRBD2. V trimming: 1 base; J trimming: 4 bases; junction bases outside the gene matches: 2. Germline assignment: CDR1 SGHAT and CDR2 FQNNGV. This CDR3 region has 14 residues. CDR3 nucleotides: TGTGCCAGCAGCTTAGGGACTAGGTCAGATACGCAGTATTTT. This gives the protein CASSLGTRSDTQYF.

Concerning this clone: At one boundary the junction diverges from the germline segment, which might be a read error. The rearrangement joins TRBV29-1 to TRBJ2-1; 9 positions agree with TRBD2. This CDR3 region has 14 residues. The V gene's germline CDR1 is SQVTM and CDR2 ANQGSEA. For the CDR3, the DNA is TGCAGCGTGGAAGAGCGGGGGGCCTACAATGAGCAGTTCTTC. Translated: CSVEERGAYNEQFF.

The chain recombines TRBV29-1 with TRBJ2-1, with TRBD1 matching over 10 bases. The CDR3 covers 14 residues. Germline V CDR1 and CDR2: SQVTM, ANQGSEA. V dropped 4 bases and J dropped 8; count of bases not matched to a gene: 8. This chain's CDR3 is CSVGDRGNLHEQFF. CDR3 in DNA: TGCAGCGTTGGGGACAGGGGTAACCTTCATGAGCAGTTCTTC.

V and J are TRBV28 and TRBJ2-7; TRBD1 matches 8 bases. The CDR3 sequence is 17 residues long. CDR1 and CDR2 from the germline V gene are MDHEN and SYDVKM. V gave up 3 bases and J gave up 2 bases; unmatched junction bases: 12. The CDR3 loop reads CASSFDRTGTGTYEQYF. The DNA for the CDR3 is TGTGCCAGCAGTTTCGATAGAACCGGGACAGGTACCTACGAGCAGTACTTC.

CDR3 loop: CASSPPGLAGAYEQYF. The CDR3 DNA sequence: TGTGCCAGCTCACCACCGGGCCTAGCGGGGGCCTACGAGCAGTACTTC. The chain carries TRBV18 and TRBJ2-7; 10 nucleotides line up with TRBD2. Germline CDR1 reads KGHSH; CDR2 reads LQKENI. This CDR3 has 16 residues. V trimming: 0 bases; J trimming: 2 bases; junction bases outside the gene matches: 4.

As concerns this clone: The junction departs from germline at one end; a sequencing error may be responsible. The chain couples TRBV5-4 to TRBJ2-7; 14 nucleotides match TRBD2. Germline CDR1 and CDR2: SGHNT and YYREEE (reference sequence). CDR3 length equals 16 residues. The CDR3: CASSLGLAGAFYEQYF. CDR3 nucleotide sequence: TGTGCCAGCAGTTTGGGACTAGCGGGGGCCTTCTACGAGCAGTACTTC.

This clone was detected only once. The genes are TRBV28 and TRBJ2-1; TRBD1 might be the D (6 bases). Trimming stripped 0 bases from V and 7 bases from J, with 22 bases between. CDR1 and CDR2 (germline): MDHEN, SYDVKM. The CDR3 has 18 residues. CDR3 protein: CASSLWGARRRDVNEQFF. The CDR3 DNA follows: TGTGCCAGCAGTTTATGGGGGGCCCGCAGAAGGGATGTGAATGAGCAGTTCTTC.

The chain links TRBV14 to TRBJ2-7; a weak D match, TRBD2 (6 bases). Germline V gene sequence: CDR1 SGHDN, CDR2 FVKESK. The CDR3 sequence is 13 residues long. V was shortened by 6 bases and J by 0 bases, with 9 bases between the two germline ends. The CDR3 protein is CASREGSSYEQYF. The CDR3 DNA reads TGTGCCAGCAGGGAGGGGAGCTCCTACGAGCAGTACTTC.